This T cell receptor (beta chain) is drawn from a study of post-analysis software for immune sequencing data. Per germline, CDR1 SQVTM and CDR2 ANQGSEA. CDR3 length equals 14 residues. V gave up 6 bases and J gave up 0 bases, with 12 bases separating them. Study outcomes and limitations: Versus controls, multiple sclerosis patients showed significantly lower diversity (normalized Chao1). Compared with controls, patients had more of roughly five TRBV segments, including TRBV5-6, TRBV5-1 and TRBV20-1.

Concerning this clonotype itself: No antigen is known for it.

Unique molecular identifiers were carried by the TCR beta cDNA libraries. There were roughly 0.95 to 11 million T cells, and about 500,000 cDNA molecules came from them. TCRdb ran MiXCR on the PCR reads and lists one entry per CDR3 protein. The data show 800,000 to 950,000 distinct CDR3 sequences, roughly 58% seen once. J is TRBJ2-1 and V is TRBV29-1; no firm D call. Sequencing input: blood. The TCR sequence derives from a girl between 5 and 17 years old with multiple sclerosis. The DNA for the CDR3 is TGCAGCGTGTTCGTGGTGTTCTCCTACAATGAGCAGTTCTTC. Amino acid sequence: CSVFVVFSYNEQFF.